Listed below are T cell receptor beta chains from one sample, sequenced in a study of shared clonotypes between healthy human individuals. The assay was immunoSEQ multiplex PCR, and TCRdb's table has in-frame clones only and misses some. The sample carries about 2 million clones, about 95% recorded once. Sequencing was done on a sample of naive CD8+ T cells sorted from blood. All receptors come from a man between 18 and 29 years old in good health. Each CDR3 is given with its conserved first and last residue. The D gene is left open where the match is weak.

D gene	V gene	J gene	CDR3 protein	CDR3 DNA
TRBD2	TRBV6-4	TRBJ2-5	CASSEVAGGLETQYF	TGTGCCAGCAGTGAGGTAGCGGGAGGTCTAGAGACCCAGTACTTC
-	TRBV28	TRBJ2-7	CASSLLRVGSYEQHF	TGTGCCAGCAGTTTACTGCGGGTGGGATCCTACGAGCAGCACTTC
-	TRBV9	TRBJ2-3	CASSVDGKVGDTQYF	TGTGCCAGCAGCGTAGACGGAAAGGTAGGAGATACGCAGTATTTT
-	TRBV28	TRBJ2-3	CASSPFSGADTDTQYF	TGTGCCAGCAGTCCTTTTAGCGGAGCCGACACAGATACGCAGTATTTT
-	TRBV2	TRBJ2-3	CASTAPERSDTQYF	TGTGCCAGCACCGCCCCGGAGCGATCAGATACGCAGTATTTT
-	TRBV4-3	TRBJ2-7	CASSQGRLTYEQYF	TGCGCCAGCAGCCAAGGGAGGTTAACCTACGAGCAGTACTTC
-	TRBV5-1	TRBJ1-1	CASSLSHTGSTEAFF	TGCGCCAGCAGCTTGTCTCATACGGGGAGCACTGAAGCTTTCTTT
-	TRBV13	TRBJ2-2	CASNQWGNTGELFF	TGTGCCAGCAACCAGTGGGGGAACACCGGGGAGCTGTTTTTT
-	TRBV4-3	TRBJ2-7	CASSQNRHEQYF	TGCGCCAGCAGTCAAAATCGGCACGAGCAGTACTTC
-	TRBV27	TRBJ1-2	CASSLTPPGHGGYTF	TGTGCCAGCAGTTTAACCCCCCCGGGACATGGAGGCTACACCTTC